This T cell receptor beta chain emerged from a study of tumor-infiltrating lymphocytes in primary liver carcinoma. On this clonotype itself: A junction end diverges from the germline sequence, so it may reflect a read error.

Priming with a constant-region primer yielded TCR beta cDNA from approximately 500 ng total RNA. Modified slightly, ARM-PCR produced TCR beta libraries over three nested multiplex PCR rounds. For approximately 9 cycles apiece, the opening two PCR rounds ran with TRBV1-TRBV30 forward primers and a C-beta reverse primer. TCRdb reprocessed the multiplex PCR reads via MiXCR and lists one record per CDR3 protein. The sample lists around 330,000 distinct CDR3 sequences; 65% were seen once. The source of the blood RNA was unsorted whole blood, and germline DNA was extracted as well. CDR1 and CDR2 (germline): SQVTM, ANQGSEA. The CDR3 loop spans 16 amino acids.

The origin of this receptor is a middle-aged man with primary liver carcinoma and hepatitis B virus infection. The chain couples TRBV29-1 to TRBJ2-5; 7 bases fit TRBD2. Sequenced: peripheral blood. CDR3 bases: TGCAGCGTTGAATGCGGGCGGGAGTGGACCAAAGAGACCCGGTACTTC. This encodes CSVECGREWTKETRYF.